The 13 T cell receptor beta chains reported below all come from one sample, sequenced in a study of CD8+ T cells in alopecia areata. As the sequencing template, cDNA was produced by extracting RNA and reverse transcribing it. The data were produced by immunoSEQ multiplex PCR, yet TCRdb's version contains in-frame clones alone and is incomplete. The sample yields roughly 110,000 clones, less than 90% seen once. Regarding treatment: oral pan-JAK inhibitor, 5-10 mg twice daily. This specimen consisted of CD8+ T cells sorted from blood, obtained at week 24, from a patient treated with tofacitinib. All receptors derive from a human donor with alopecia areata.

In nucleotides, the CDR3 is TGCGCCAGCAGCCCCCCCGGGACTAGCGGGGGGTACAATGAGCAGTTCTTC. Translating it yields CASSPPGTSGGYNEQFF. This chain joins TRBV4-1 and TRBJ2-1; TRBD2 matches at 15 bases. V lost 4 bases to trimming and J lost 4 bases; unmatched junction nucleotides: 5. The CDR3 totals 17 residues. The germline gives CDR1 MGHRA, CDR2 YSYEKL.

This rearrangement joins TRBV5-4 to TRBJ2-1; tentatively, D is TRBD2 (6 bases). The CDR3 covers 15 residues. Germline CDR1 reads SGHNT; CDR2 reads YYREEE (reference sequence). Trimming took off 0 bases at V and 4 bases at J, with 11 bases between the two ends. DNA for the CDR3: TGTGCCAGCAGCTTGGGTGCAGCGGGTTACAATGAGCAGTTCTTC. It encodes CASSLGAAGYNEQFF. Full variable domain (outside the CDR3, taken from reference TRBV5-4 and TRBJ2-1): ETGVTQSPTHLIKTRGQQVTLRCSSQSGHNTVSWYQQALGQGPQFIFQYYREEENGRGNFPPRFSGLQFPNYSSELNVNALELDDSALYLCASSLGAAGYNEQFFGPGTRLTVL.

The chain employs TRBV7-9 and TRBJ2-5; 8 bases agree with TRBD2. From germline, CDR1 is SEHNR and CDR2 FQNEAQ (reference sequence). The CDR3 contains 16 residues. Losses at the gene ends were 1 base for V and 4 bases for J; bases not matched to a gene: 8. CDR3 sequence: CASSLGAERGLETQYF. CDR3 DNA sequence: TGTGCCAGCAGCTTAGGGGCAGAGCGGGGGCTAGAGACCCAGTACTTC.

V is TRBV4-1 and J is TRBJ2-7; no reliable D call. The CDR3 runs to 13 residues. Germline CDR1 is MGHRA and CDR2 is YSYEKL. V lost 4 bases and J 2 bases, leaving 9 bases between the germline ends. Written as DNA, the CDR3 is TGCGCCAGCAGCCTGGCAGAGACCTACGAGCAGTACTTC. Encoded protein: CASSLAETYEQYF.

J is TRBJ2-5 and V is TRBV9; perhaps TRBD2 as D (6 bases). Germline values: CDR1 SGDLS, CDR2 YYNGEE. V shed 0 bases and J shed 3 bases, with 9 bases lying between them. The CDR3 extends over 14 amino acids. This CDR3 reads CASSVGSSEETQYF. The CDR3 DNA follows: TGTGCCAGCAGCGTAGGTTCTAGCGAAGAGACCCAGTACTTC.

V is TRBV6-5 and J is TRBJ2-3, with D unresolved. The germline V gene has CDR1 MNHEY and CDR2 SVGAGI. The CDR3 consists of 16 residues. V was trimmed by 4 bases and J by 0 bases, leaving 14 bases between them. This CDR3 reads CASSSGGSLSTDTQYF. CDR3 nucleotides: TGTGCCAGCAGTTCCGGTGGTAGCCTTAGCACAGATACGCAGTATTTT.

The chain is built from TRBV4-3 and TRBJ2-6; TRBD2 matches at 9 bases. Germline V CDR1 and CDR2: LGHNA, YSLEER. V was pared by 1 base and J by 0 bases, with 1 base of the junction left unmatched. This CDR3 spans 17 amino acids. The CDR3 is CASSQAAGGSGANVLTF. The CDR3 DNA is TGCGCCAGCAGCCAAGCAGCGGGAGGCTCTGGGGCCAACGTCCTGACTTTC.

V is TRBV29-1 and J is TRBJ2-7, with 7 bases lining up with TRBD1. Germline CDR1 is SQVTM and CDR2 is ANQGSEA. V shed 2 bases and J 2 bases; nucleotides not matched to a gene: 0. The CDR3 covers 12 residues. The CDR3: CSVEQGAYEQYF. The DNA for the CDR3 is TGCAGCGTTGAACAGGGGGCCTACGAGCAGTACTTC.

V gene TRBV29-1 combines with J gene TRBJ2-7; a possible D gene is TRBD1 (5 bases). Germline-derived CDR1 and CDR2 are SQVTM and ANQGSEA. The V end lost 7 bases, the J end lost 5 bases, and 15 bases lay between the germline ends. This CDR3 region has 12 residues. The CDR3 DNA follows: TGCAGCGGGTGGATGGGGCCCCACGAGCAGTACTTC. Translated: CSGWMGPHEQYF.

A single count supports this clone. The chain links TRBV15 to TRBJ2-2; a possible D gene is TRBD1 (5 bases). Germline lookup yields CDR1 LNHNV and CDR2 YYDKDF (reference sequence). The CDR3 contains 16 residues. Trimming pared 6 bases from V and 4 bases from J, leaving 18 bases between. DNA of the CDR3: TGTGCCACCAGAAAGACAGCTCAAGTGGGCACCGGGGAGCTGTTTTTT. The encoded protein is CATRKTAQVGTGELFF.

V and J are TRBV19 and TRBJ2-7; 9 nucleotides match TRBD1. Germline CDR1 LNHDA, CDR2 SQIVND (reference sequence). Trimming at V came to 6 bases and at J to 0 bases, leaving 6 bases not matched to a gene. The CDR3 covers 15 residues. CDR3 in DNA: TGTGCCAGTAGCTCCGGGACAGGGAGCTCCTACGAGCAGTACTTC. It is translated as CASSSGTGSSYEQYF.

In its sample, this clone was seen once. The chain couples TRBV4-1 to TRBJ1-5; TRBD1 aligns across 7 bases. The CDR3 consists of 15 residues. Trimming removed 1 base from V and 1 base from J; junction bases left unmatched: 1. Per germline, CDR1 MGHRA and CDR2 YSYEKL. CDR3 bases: TGCGCCAGCAGCCAAGTACAGGGGAGCAATCAGCCCCAGCATTTT. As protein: CASSQVQGSNQPQHF.

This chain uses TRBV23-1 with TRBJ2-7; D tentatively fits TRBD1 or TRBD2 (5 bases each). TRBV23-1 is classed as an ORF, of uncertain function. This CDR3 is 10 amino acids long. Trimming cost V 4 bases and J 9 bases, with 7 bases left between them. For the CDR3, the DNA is TGCGCCAGCAGTCGGGGGACGCAGTACTTC. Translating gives CASSRGTQYF.